One and the same sample provided the 32 T cell receptor beta chains below, sequenced in a study of radiation and T cells in renal cell carcinoma. Time point defined: baseline pretreatment blood. This sample's treatment: 15 Gy SBRT to primary tumor, nephrectomy 4 weeks later. Sequenced by immunoSEQ multiplex PCR; TCRdb stores in-frame clones only, minus some. The sample lists about 140,000 clones, roughly 85% occurring once. The sequences come from blood, collected from a patient whose treatment included radiotherapy and nephrectomy. The receptor set was obtained from a woman aged 45-60 years with renal cell carcinoma.

The chain joins TRBV5-6 to TRBJ1-1; D is possibly TRBD1 (5 bases). Germline V CDR1 and CDR2: SGHDT, YYEEEE. V lost 4 bases, J lost 0 bases, and 10 bases lay in between. The CDR3 has 14 residues. CDR3 in amino acids: CASSPGTVNTEAFF. CDR3 DNA sequence: TGTGCCAGCAGCCCGGGGACGGTGAACACTGAAGCTTTCTTT.

CDR3 protein: CASRKPNRRDSYEQYF. CDR3 bases: TGTGCCAGCAGGAAACCAAACCGCCGTGACTCCTACGAGCAGTACTTC. This rearrangement joins TRBV11-2 to TRBJ2-7; no clear D gene. Germline lookup yields CDR1 SGHAT and CDR2 FQNNGV. V was trimmed by 6 bases and J by 0 bases, leaving 18 bases between them. The CDR3 contains 16 residues.

The chain combines TRBV6-6 with TRBJ2-1, with D possibly being TRBD2 (6 bases). The germline V and J ends were trimmed by 5 bases and 6 bases, with 14 bases remaining between them. The CDR3 extends over 14 amino acids. Germline-derived CDR1 and CDR2 are MNHNY and SVGAGI (reference sequence). CDR3 coding DNA: TGTGCCAGCAGTGATACTAGCCCGGGCAATGAGCAGTTCTTC. This codes for CASSDTSPGNEQFF.

The rearrangement links TRBV10-3 to TRBJ1-2; 7 bases agree with TRBD1. Per the germline V gene, CDR1 is ENHRY and CDR2 is SYGVKD. V lost 6 bases and J lost 4; bases outside the gene matches: 8. The CDR3 is 14 residues long. CDR3: CAIRRQGNSYGYTF. DNA for the CDR3: TGTGCCATCAGAAGACAGGGCAATAGCTATGGCTACACCTTC.

V gene TRBV15 combines with J gene TRBJ1-2; no clear D gene. CDR1 and CDR2 from the germline V gene are LNHNV and YYDKDF (reference sequence). V dropped 0 bases and J dropped 10 bases, with 15 bases sitting between them. This CDR3 has 14 amino acids. CDR3 nucleotides: TGTGCCACCAGCAGAGATCCCAGACTAGGTGACTACACCTTC. This codes for CATSRDPRLGDYTF. The whole variable domain, remainder taken from reference TRBV15 and TRBJ1-2, is DAMVIQNPRYQVTQFGKPVTLSCSQTLNHNVMYWYQQKSSQAPKLLFHYYDKDFNNEADTPDNFQSRRPNTSFCFLDIRSPGLGDTAMYLCATSRDPRLGDYTFGSGTRLTVV.

This chain joins TRBV30 and TRBJ1-3; TRBD1 might be the D (5 bases). The ends were cut back, 0 bases at V and 2 bases at J, with 14 bases in the middle. This CDR3 has 16 residues. Germline V gene sequence: CDR1 GTSNPN, CDR2 SVGIG (reference sequence). CDR3 nucleotide sequence: TGTGCCTGGAGTGTTAGGGGTGCCCATGCTGGAAACACCATATATTTT. Translation gives CAWSVRGAHAGNTIYF.

The chain joins TRBV5-1 to TRBJ2-3; D not certain. Germline V gene sequence: CDR1 SGHRS, CDR2 YFSETQ. The CDR3 loop spans 14 amino acids. V lost 1 base to trimming and J lost 4 bases, with 10 bases between them. CDR3: CASSLSIAADTQYF. In DNA, the CDR3 is TGCGCCAGCAGCTTGAGTATAGCCGCAGATACGCAGTATTTT.

J is TRBJ2-1 and V is TRBV11-3, with no clear D. The ends were cut back, 2 bases at V and 4 bases at J, with 6 bases in the middle. CDR1 SGHNT and CDR2 YENEEA come from the germline V gene. This CDR3 is built from 13 residues. The DNA of the CDR3 is TGTGCCAGCAGCTTAAACGGTTACAATGAGCAGTTCTTC. This sequence encodes CASSLNGYNEQFF.

The chain joins TRBV10-3 to TRBJ2-3; 7 bases line up with TRBD1. The germline V gene has CDR1 ENHRY and CDR2 SYGVKD. The CDR3 extends over 15 amino acids. V lost 8 bases to trimming and J lost 2 bases; unmatched junction nucleotides: 10. CDR3 protein: CAIVQGLSLTDTQYF. The CDR3, as DNA: TGTGCCATCGTACAGGGGCTATCCCTCACAGATACGCAGTATTTT.

The gene calls are TRBV25-1 and TRBJ1-1, with D maybe TRBD1 (6 bases). The CDR3 contains 14 residues. Germline CDR1 and CDR2: MGHDK and SYGVNS. V shed 7 bases and J shed 2 bases, with 14 bases lying between them. The CDR3: CASNEGGINTEAFF. The CDR3 DNA reads TGTGCCAGCAACGAAGGGGGAATTAACACTGAAGCTTTCTTT.

The rearrangement links TRBV7-3 to TRBJ1-1, with 7 bases identical to TRBD1. This CDR3 is 13 amino acids long. CDR1 and CDR2 (germline): SGHTA, FQGTGA. With 5 bases clipped from V and 10 bases from J, the junction kept 10 bases outside the gene matches. The CDR3 region is CASSPRQGGRAFF. CDR3 nucleotide sequence: TGTGCCAGCAGCCCCCGACAGGGTGGGCGAGCTTTCTTT.

The chain employs TRBV25-1 and TRBJ2-2; a possible D gene is TRBD2 (6 bases). Germline V gene lookup returns CDR1 MGHDK and CDR2 SYGVNS. The CDR3 runs 13 residues. Trimming pared 6 bases from V and 7 bases from J, leaving 12 bases between. CDR3 bases: TGTGCCAGCAGCCTATTCGGGGGCGGGGAGCTGTTTTTT. Its protein is CASSLFGGGELFF.

The chain joins TRBV10-3 to TRBJ2-3, with D perhaps TRBD2 (5 bases). The length of the CDR3 is 15 residues. Germline CDR1 ENHRY, CDR2 SYGVKD. V was pared by 3 bases and J by 2 bases, with 12 bases between. In nucleotides, the CDR3 is TGTGCCATCAGTGATCCAGCGGCAAACACAGATACGCAGTATTTT. Its protein is CAISDPAANTDTQYF.

Here the CDR3 DNA reads TGTGCCAGCAGCTCAGGCTTTTTAGGAGGAAACACCATATATTTT. This gives the protein CASSSGFLGGNTIYF. The chain joins TRBV7-2 to TRBJ1-3; D ambiguous. The CDR3 spans 15 residues. Trimming shortened V by 4 bases and J by 4 bases, and 14 bases separated the two germline ends. Germline CDR1 and CDR2: SGHTA and FQGNSA.

This sequence joins TRBV9 and TRBJ2-7; unclear D gene. Germline lookup yields CDR1 SGDLS and CDR2 YYNGEE. Trimming shortened V by 0 bases and J by 0 bases, and 7 bases separated the two germline ends. CDR3 length: 14 residues. The CDR3 sequence is CASSVGQFSYEQYF. As DNA, the CDR3 is TGTGCCAGCAGCGTAGGTCAATTCTCCTACGAGCAGTACTTC.

The genes are TRBV10-1 and TRBJ2-2; D not certain. With 8 bases removed from V and 0 bases from J, the gap between germline ends came to 4 bases. The length of the CDR3 is 12 residues. Germline V gives CDR1 WNHNN, CDR2 SYGVQD (reference sequence). CDR3 region: CASRTNTGELFF. CDR3 nucleotides: TGCGCCAGCCGTACGAACACCGGGGAGCTGTTTTTT.

V is TRBV19 and J is TRBJ1-5; no clear D. This CDR3 comprises 14 residues. Germline V gives CDR1 LNHDA, CDR2 SQIVND (reference sequence). Trimming shortened V by 4 bases and J by 9 bases, and 16 bases separated the two germline ends. The CDR3 bases are TGTGCCAGTAGTACAGAGACGGATTTAGGGCCCCAGCATTTT. Its protein product is CASSTETDLGPQHF.

The CDR3 DNA follows: TGTGCCAGTAGCGCACTACCGGGACAGGGGGCTCAAGAGACCCAGTACTTC. It yields the protein CASSALPGQGAQETQYF. J is TRBJ2-5 and V is TRBV19, with TRBD1 matching 12 bases. The CDR3 loop spans 17 amino acids. Germline loops: CDR1 LNHDA, CDR2 SQIVND (reference sequence). J lost 2 bases, V lost 6 bases, and 10 bases had no gene match.

This chain connects TRBV9 to TRBJ2-7; D not resolved. There are 14 residues in the CDR3. The germline CDR1 and CDR2 sequences are SGDLS and YYNGEE. Trimming stripped 4 bases from V and 2 bases from J, with 13 bases between. The CDR3 loop reads CASSSSDLAYEQYF. The CDR3 region has the DNA TGTGCCAGCAGCTCCTCGGACCTAGCCTACGAGCAGTACTTC.

The rearrangement links TRBV6-5 to TRBJ2-5; the D is unclear. The V end was cut by 6 bases, the J end by 5 bases, with 7 bases between. Looked up from germline, CDR1 is MNHEY and CDR2 is SVGAGI. The CDR3 loop spans 11 amino acids. CDR3 coding DNA: TGTGCCAGCAGGAAGTGGGAGACCCAGTACTTC. The encoded protein is CASRKWETQYF.

The chain links TRBV27 to TRBJ1-2; D not resolved. Trimming removed 8 bases from V and 8 bases from J, with 12 bases in between. CDR3 size: 11 residues. Germline CDR1 and CDR2: MNHEY and SMNVEV (reference sequence). The CDR3 reads CASGRASGYTF. CDR3 coding DNA: TGTGCCAGCGGCCGGGCCTCCGGCTACACCTTC.

This chain uses TRBV5-4 with TRBJ1-2; tentatively, D is TRBD1 (6 bases). V lost 2 bases, J lost 8 bases, and 16 bases lay in between. There are 14 residues in the CDR3. The V gene's germline CDR1 is SGHNT and CDR2 YYREEE (reference sequence). The CDR3 sequence: CASSFSGAPWGYTF. CDR3 nucleotides: TGTGCCAGCAGCTTTTCAGGGGCTCCCTGGGGCTACACCTTC.

This chain joins TRBV25-1 and TRBJ2-3; D is possibly TRBD1 (5 bases). CDR3 length equals 16 residues. Looked up from germline, CDR1 is MGHDK and CDR2 is SYGVNS. The V gene lost 2 bases and the J gene lost 0 bases, with 12 bases spanning the gap. CDR3 region: CASSEVYDSSTDTQYF. CDR3 nucleotides: TGTGCCAGCAGTGAAGTTTACGACAGTAGCACAGATACGCAGTATTTT.

The chain has TRBV7-9 and TRBJ1-1, with unresolved D. Germline lookup yields CDR1 SEHNR and CDR2 FQNEAQ (reference sequence). Trimming shortened V by 6 bases and J by 6 bases, and 20 bases separated the two germline ends. CDR3 length: 15 residues. CDR3 in amino acids: CASSSFGGLVPEAFF. In DNA form, the CDR3 reads TGTGCCAGCAGTTCCTTCGGAGGACTGGTTCCTGAAGCTTTCTTT.

This chain links TRBV2 with TRBJ1-1; the D is unclear. Germline V gene sequence: CDR1 SNHLY, CDR2 FYNNEI. The CDR3 extends over 12 amino acids. V was shortened by 9 bases and J by 4 bases, with 12 bases between the two germline ends. The CDR3 DNA sequence: TGTGCCAGTCCCTCCTGGGGCACTGAAGCTTTCTTT. It is translated as CASPSWGTEAFF.

This chain joins TRBV27 and TRBJ1-4; maybe TRBD1 (5 bases). The V and J ends lost 5 bases and 8 bases respectively, with 12 bases between them. Germline CDR1 is MNHEY and CDR2 is SMNVEV (reference sequence). The CDR3 is 13 amino acids. The CDR3, as DNA: TGTGCCAGCAGTCGCAGTCCAGGGGAAAAACTGTTTTTT. It codes for CASSRSPGEKLFF. The full variable domain, rest sourced from reference TRBV27 and TRBJ1-4, is EAQVTQNPRYLITVTGKKLTVTCSQNMNHEYMSWYRQDPGLGLRQIYYSMNVEVTDKGDVPEGYKVSRKEKRNFPLILESPSPNQTSLYFCASSRSPGEKLFFGSGTQLSVL.

The chain couples TRBV18 to TRBJ2-5; 7 bases map to TRBD1. This CDR3 is built from 13 residues. Germline V gene lookup returns CDR1 KGHSH and CDR2 LQKENI. Trimming cost V 3 bases and J 4 bases; bases outside gene matches: 2. CDR3 sequence: CASSPRQGETQYF. The CDR3 coding sequence is TGTGCCAGCTCACCGAGACAGGGAGAGACCCAGTACTTC.

This rearrangement joins TRBV28 to TRBJ2-7; TRBD1 agrees at 9 bases. CDR1 and CDR2 (germline): MDHEN, SYDVKM. V dropped 5 bases and J dropped 10; count of bases not matched to a gene: 9. The CDR3 runs 13 residues. CDR3 loop: CASSTQTGGTQYF. In DNA, the CDR3 is TGTGCCAGCAGTACCCAGACAGGGGGGACACAGTACTTC.

In DNA, the CDR3 is TGTGCCAGCAGCCGTGACAGGGAAATAGAGCCCCAGCATTTT. Translating gives CASSRDREIEPQHF. The V and J genes are TRBV7-2 and TRBJ1-5; 7 nucleotides line up with TRBD1. Per the germline V gene, CDR1 is SGHTA and CDR2 is FQGNSA. V shed 5 bases and J 8 bases; nucleotides not matched to a gene: 9. The CDR3 has 14 amino acids.

The chain couples TRBV30 to TRBJ2-2; D gene ambiguous. V lost 0 bases to trimming and J lost 0 bases, with 8 bases between them. The length of the CDR3 is 15 residues. Germline CDR1 reads GTSNPN; CDR2 reads SVGIG (reference sequence). The CDR3 DNA reads as TGTGCCTGGAGTGTAAAAGGGACGAACACCGGGGAGCTGTTTTTT. This sequence encodes CAWSVKGTNTGELFF.

The V call is TRBV15, the J call TRBJ1-1, with D maybe TRBD1 (5 bases). In germline, CDR1 is LNHNV, CDR2 YYDKDF (reference sequence). This CDR3 contains 14 residues. Trimming took 2 bases from V and 5 from J, leaving 12 bases between them. For the CDR3, the DNA is TGTGCCACCAGCAGAAACTTAGGGGATACTGAAGCTTTCTTT. Translating gives CATSRNLGDTEAFF.

The V call is TRBV19, the J call TRBJ1-5; D not certain. Trimming shortened V by 10 bases and J by 0 bases, and 16 bases separated the two germline ends. There are 15 residues in the CDR3. CDR1 is LNHDA, CDR2 SQIVND, per germline (reference sequence). The CDR3 spells CATRLGSYSNQPQHF. CDR3 in DNA: TGTGCCACTAGGTTGGGCTCTTATAGCAATCAGCCCCAGCATTTT.